The following is a T cell receptor beta chain sequence with its context. The antigen is unknown. There are 11 residues in the CDR3. V lost 10 bases and J lost 9, with 15 bases in between. The germline CDR1 and CDR2 sequences are LNHDA and SQIVND (reference sequence). PCR involved 60 Vbeta and 13 Jbeta primers. Sequenced by immunoSEQ multiplex PCR; TCRdb stores in-frame clones only, minus some. Among around 140,000 clones listed, more than 75% were seen once. Each donor was healthy, and each was a bone marrow donor. The data derive from a study of cytomegalovirus exposure and HLA in healthy donors. Study-wide results and caveats: Across donors, presence/absence analyses took sequencing depth to be roughly uniform. In vitro, three CMV-associated chains proved specific for CMV antigens.

Input material: PBMCs. The TCR sequence derives from a woman younger than 45 in good health and CMV-seronegative. This chain links TRBV19 with TRBJ1-2, with D hard to call. The CDR3 region is CANTSGLSYTF. For the CDR3, the DNA is TGTGCCAACACATCGGGGTTGAGCTACACCTTC.